Listed here are 14 T cell receptor beta chains from one sample, sequenced in a study of blood T cell repertoires in COVID-19. Data came from immunoSEQ multiplex PCR; TCRdb stores just in-frame clones and leaves some out. This repertoire shows 200,000 to 250,000 clones, nearly 90% found once; its top ten account for less than 15%. The specimen was peripheral blood. These receptors all come from a woman aged 18-35 years who had recovered from COVID-19.

The rearrangement links TRBV7-7 to TRBJ2-7; TRBD2 agrees at 10 bases. J was trimmed by 5 bases and V by 1 base; bases with no gene match: 5. The CDR3 spans 15 residues. Germline CDR1 reads SSHAT; CDR2 reads FNYEAQ (reference sequence). The chain's CDR3 is CASSLGPSGRNEQYF. In nucleotides, the CDR3 is TGTGCCAGCAGCTTAGGCCCTAGCGGGAGAAACGAGCAGTACTTC.

This rearrangement joins TRBV27 to TRBJ1-6, with 8 bases aligning to TRBD1. V lost 3 bases, J lost 8 bases, and 3 bases stayed unmatched. CDR1 and CDR2 from the germline V gene are MNHEY and SMNVEV (reference sequence). This CDR3 has 14 residues. The CDR3 DNA sequence: TGTGCCAGCAGTTTCGACAGGGGTTATTCACCCCTCCACTTT. This sequence encodes CASSFDRGYSPLHF.

This clone was detected once. The rearrangement joins TRBV24-1 to TRBJ1-1; no definite D call. The V end was cut by 0 bases, the J end by 0 bases, with 7 bases between. The germline V gene encodes CDR1 KGHDR and CDR2 SFDVKD. This CDR3 spans 15 amino acids. The CDR3 protein is CATSDLDGMNTEAFF. CDR3 DNA sequence: TGTGCCACCAGTGATTTGGACGGGATGAACACTGAAGCTTTCTTT.

V usage is TRBV9 and J usage is TRBJ2-3; D possibly corresponds to TRBD2 (6 bases). Trimming shortened V by 7 bases and J by 8 bases, and 20 bases separated the two germline ends. CDR1 SGDLS and CDR2 YYNGEE come from the germline V gene. This CDR3 has 14 residues. The CDR3 is CASGRDSSRGTQYF. The CDR3 DNA reads as TGTGCCAGCGGGCGGGACTCCTCGCGTGGTACGCAGTATTTT. Based on the CDR3 plus reference TRBV9 and TRBJ2-3, the full variable domain is DSGVTQTPKHLITATGQRVTLRCSPRSGDLSVYWYQQSLDQGLQFLIQYYNGEERAKGNILERFSAQQFPDLHSELNLSSLELGDSALYFCASGRDSSRGTQYFGPGTRLTVL.

The chain carries TRBV25-1 and TRBJ1-2; TRBD1 matches at 8 bases. Germline V lookup: CDR1 MGHDK, CDR2 SYGVNS. This CDR3 spans 14 amino acids. J lost 4 bases, V lost 5 bases, and 6 bases had no gene match. CDR3 nucleotides: TGTGCCAGCAGTCTCCGGGACAGGACCTATGGCTACACCTTC. The encoded protein is CASSLRDRTYGYTF.

The chain uses TRBV9 and TRBJ2-7; D might be TRBD2 (5 bases). The CDR3 is 14 residues long. V was cut by 0 bases and J by 3 bases, with 10 bases left in between. Germline CDR1 and CDR2: SGDLS and YYNGEE. The CDR3 region has the DNA TGTGCCAGCAGCGTAGAAGTCGGACTCTACGAGCAGTACTTC. The encoded protein is CASSVEVGLYEQYF.

This sequence joins TRBV4-3 and TRBJ2-2; TRBD1 matches 12 bases. CDR3 size: 15 residues. The trim removed 8 bases at V and 6 bases at J, leaving 7 bases unmatched. Looked up from germline, CDR1 is LGHNA and CDR2 is YSLEER. CDR3 coding DNA: TGCGCCAGCGCGGGGGGACAGGGGGCCGCCGGGGAGCTGTTTTTT. This gives the protein CASAGGQGAAGELFF.

V usage is TRBV29-1 and J usage is TRBJ1-2; 8 nucleotides line up with TRBD1. There are 14 residues in the CDR3. The trim removed 4 bases at V and 4 bases at J, leaving 8 bases unmatched. Germline CDR1 is SQVTM and CDR2 is ANQGSEA. In DNA form, the CDR3 reads TGCAGCGTTGTCTCGTCCGGACAGGGCTATGGCTACACCTTC. Translation gives CSVVSSGQGYGYTF.

This chain joins TRBV2 and TRBJ1-3, with TRBD1 identical over 10 bases. The trim removed 3 bases at V and 0 bases at J, leaving 8 bases unmatched. Germline V gene data show CDR1 as SNHLY and CDR2 as FYNNEI. The CDR3 has 18 residues. CDR3: CASSEWGGQGVSGNTIYF. In DNA form, the CDR3 reads TGTGCCAGCAGTGAGTGGGGAGGACAGGGGGTCTCTGGAAACACCATATATTTT. The variable domain in full, with the rest retrieved from reference TRBV2 and TRBJ1-3, is EPEVTQTPSHQVTQMGQEVILRCVPISNHLYFYWYRQILGQKVEFLVSFYNNEISEKSEIFDDQFSVERPDGSNFTLKIRSTKLEDSAMYFCASSEWGGQGVSGNTIYFGEGSWLTVV.

This chain joins TRBV11-2 and TRBJ2-3, with a weak D call TRBD1 (5 bases). Germline V gives CDR1 SGHAT, CDR2 FQNNGV. V lost 5 bases to trimming and J lost 2 bases, with 17 bases between them. The CDR3 extends over 16 amino acids. This chain's CDR3 is CASSAPRGGYTDTQYF. CDR3 bases: TGTGCCAGCAGCGCCCCTAGGGGCGGTTACACAGATACGCAGTATTTT.

This clone was counted between two and nine times. The rearrangement joins TRBV7-9 to TRBJ2-7; TRBD2 is a possible D gene (6 bases). V lost 7 bases and J lost 5, with 15 bases in between. This CDR3 has 13 amino acids. Germline-derived CDR1 and CDR2 are SEHNR and FQNEAQ (reference sequence). The chain's CDR3 is CASTLGGSNEQYF. DNA for the CDR3: TGTGCCAGCACATTAGGAGGGTCGAACGAGCAGTACTTC.

V and J are TRBV7-3 and TRBJ2-1; 8 bases match TRBD2. Germline V gives CDR1 SGHTA, CDR2 FQGTGA. This CDR3 region has 15 residues. Losses at the gene ends were 5 bases for V and 0 bases for J; bases not matched to a gene: 3. CDR3 nucleotides: TGTGCCAGCAGCACACTAGCGGTCTCCTACAATGAGCAGTTCTTC. It encodes CASSTLAVSYNEQFF.

The rearrangement joins TRBV10-2 to TRBJ2-7, with D unclear. V was pared by 0 bases and J by 7 bases, with 10 bases between. CDR1 is WSHSY and CDR2 is SAAADI in the germline V gene. The CDR3 loop spans 13 amino acids. The CDR3 nucleotides are TGCGCCAGCAGTGAGTCGTCCCCCCGGGAGCAGTACTTC. Translating it yields CASSESSPREQYF.

The chain joins TRBV28 to TRBJ1-2, with D hard to call. Germline CDR1 and CDR2: MDHEN and SYDVKM. Trimming stripped 6 bases from V and 8 bases from J, with 13 bases between. The CDR3 is 12 amino acids. The CDR3 spells CASRDPKRGYTF. In DNA, the CDR3 is TGTGCCAGCAGAGACCCGAAGCGGGGCTACACCTTC.